The rows below give T cell receptor beta chains drawn from one sample of a study of blood T cell repertoires in COVID-19. This table comes from immunoSEQ multiplex PCR, and its TCRdb copy is limited to in-frame clones, with some not included. Of around 170,000 clones listed, more than 85% are singletons. Material for sequencing was PBMCs or T cells enriched from blood (not recorded which). The receptors derive from a woman in her fifties or sixties who had recovered from COVID-19. CDR3s include the opening cysteine and the closing phenylalanine or tryptophan. A D gene is named only where the DNA matches it firmly. Clone size is shown for a subset of rows, as once, few, many or a class of expanded clone.

v_gene,d_gene,abundance,j_gene,CDR3aa,CDR3nt
TRBV10-3,TRBD2,-,TRBJ2-7,CAIPKASGSYEQYF,TGTGCCATCCCCAAGGCTAGCGGCTCCTACGAGCAGTACTTC
TRBV7-9,-,-,TRBJ1-1,CASSSPARTQNTEAFF,TGTGCCAGCAGTTCCCCCGCCCGCACTCAGAACACTGAAGCTTTCTTT
TRBV6-5,TRBD1,-,TRBJ1-2,CASSYSTGDGYTF,TGTGCCAGCAGTTACTCGACAGGGGATGGCTACACCTTC
TRBV30,-,once,TRBJ1-1,CAWSGTRGAQTEAFF,TGTGCCTGGAGTGGAACGCGGGGGGCGCAGACTGAAGCTTTCTTT
TRBV9,-,-,TRBJ1-3,CASSVTGNSGNTIYF,TGTGCCAGCAGCGTAACAGGGAACTCTGGAAACACCATATATTTT
TRBV5-5,-,-,TRBJ2-2,CASSLGGTPRGTGELFF,TGTGCCAGCAGCTTGGGAGGGACACCACGAGGCACCGGGGAGCTGTTTTTT
TRBV7-9,TRBD2,-,TRBJ2-1,CASSVLAAYNEQFF,TGTGCCAGCAGCGTACTAGCGGCCTACAATGAGCAGTTCTTC
TRBV27,-,-,TRBJ1-2,CASSFPPAGVYGYTF,TGTGCCAGCAGTTTTCCCCCGGCAGGGGTGTATGGCTACACCTTC
TRBV6-6,TRBD2,-,TRBJ2-1,CASYSGQTAYNEQFF,TGTGCCAGCTATAGCGGGCAAACGGCCTACAATGAGCAGTTCTTC
TRBV5-6,-,-,TRBJ2-2,CASSPGGISNTGELFF,TGTGCCAGCAGCCCCGGCGGGATTTCGAACACCGGGGAGCTGTTTTTT
TRBV5-1,-,-,TRBJ1-3,CASSLDGGSGNTIYF,TGCGCCAGCAGCTTGGATGGCGGCTCTGGAAACACCATATATTTT
TRBV9,-,once,TRBJ1-1,CASSRTGSDTNTEAFF,TGTGCCAGCAGCCGTACAGGGTCGGACACCAACACTGAAGCTTTCTTT
TRBV5-1,TRBD2,-,TRBJ2-7,CASSFTGLASHEQYF,TGCGCCAGCAGCTTCACGGGACTAGCATCCCACGAGCAGTACTTC
TRBV14,-,-,TRBJ1-3,CASSQFAGSSGNTIYF,TGTGCCAGCAGCCAATTCGCAGGCAGTTCTGGAAACACCATATATTTT
TRBV21-1,-,-,TRBJ1-2,CASSKVARTGAYGYTF,TGTGCCAGCAGCAAAGTTGCCCGGACAGGGGCCTATGGCTACACCTTC
TRBV5-5,-,-,TRBJ1-1,CASSLALNTEAFF,TGTGCCAGCAGCTTGGCACTTAACACTGAAGCTTTCTTT
TRBV3-1/TRBV3-2,TRBD1,-,TRBJ1-3,CASSRGTATGNTIYF,TGTGCCAGCAGCCGCGGGACAGCCACTGGAAACACCATATATTTT
TRBV7-2,-,-,TRBJ2-2,CANKRTGFTGELFF,TGTGCCAACAAGAGAACAGGGTTCACCGGGGAGCTGTTTTTT
TRBV6-5,TRBD2,-,TRBJ2-1,CASGRTSDKNEQFF,TGTGCCAGCGGGCGGACTAGCGACAAGAATGAGCAGTTCTTC
TRBV5-1,TRBD1,-,TRBJ2-1,CASSPQGVSYNEQFF,TGCGCCAGCAGCCCCCAGGGGGTCTCCTACAATGAGCAGTTCTTC
TRBV15,-,-,TRBJ2-7,CATSRDPGGNEQYF,TGTGCCACCAGCAGAGATCCAGGGGGGAACGAGCAGTACTTC
TRBV28,TRBD2,-,TRBJ2-3,CASSASGTNTDTQYF,TGTGCCAGCAGCGCAAGCGGGACCAACACAGATACGCAGTATTTT
TRBV24-1,TRBD2,-,TRBJ2-1,CATSDTLAGDYNEQFF,TGTGCCACCAGTGACACACTAGCGGGGGATTACAATGAGCAGTTCTTC
TRBV20-1,-,-,TRBJ2-1,CSAYSNEQFF,TGCAGTGCCTATAGCAATGAGCAGTTCTTC
TRBV2,TRBD1,-,TRBJ2-1,CASSNDRVLGNEQFF,TGTGCCAGCAGTAACGACAGGGTGTTGGGCAATGAGCAGTTCTTC
TRBV24-1,TRBD2,-,TRBJ2-1,CATSDPTSGSNEQFF,TGTGCCACCAGTGATCCGACTAGCGGGAGCAATGAGCAGTTCTTC
TRBV28,TRBD1,-,TRBJ1-5,CASRTRGNQPQHF,TGTGCCAGCAGAACCAGGGGGAATCAGCCCCAGCATTTT
TRBV19,TRBD1,once,TRBJ1-1,CASRGRGANTEAFF,TGTGCCAGCCGTGGCAGGGGGGCGAACACTGAAGCTTTCTTT
TRBV28,-,-,TRBJ2-7,CASSLVWGEWGYEQYF,TGTGCCAGCAGTTTAGTTTGGGGGGAATGGGGCTACGAGCAGTACTTC
TRBV7-9,TRBD2,-,TRBJ2-3,CASSPDGTSGRFGDTQYF,TGTGCCAGCAGCCCCGACGGGACTAGCGGGAGGTTCGGGGATACGCAGTATTTT
TRBV3-1/TRBV3-2,TRBD1,-,TRBJ2-7,CASSPQRGQGGTSYEQYF,TGTGCCAGCAGCCCCCAACGAGGACAGGGTGGGACTTCCTACGAGCAGTACTTC
TRBV6-5,-,once,TRBJ1-5,CASSRAGGNQPQHF,TGTGCCAGCAGCCGGGCAGGGGGCAATCAGCCCCAGCATTTT
TRBV15,TRBD1,-,TRBJ1-2,CATSRETGQGRVYGYTF,TGTGCCACCAGCAGAGAGACGGGACAGGGGAGGGTCTATGGCTACACCTTC
TRBV7-9,-,-,TRBJ2-5,CASSSQGETQYF,TGTGCCAGCAGCTCCCAGGGGGAGACCCAGTACTTC
TRBV6-5,-,few,TRBJ2-1,CASSPTRREQFF,TGTGCCAGCAGTCCTACCCGCAGGGAGCAGTTCTTC
TRBV3-1/TRBV3-2,-,-,TRBJ1-3,CASSQLGANSGNTIYF,TGTGCCAGCAGCCAACTAGGGGCGAACTCTGGAAACACCATATATTTT
TRBV6-5,TRBD1,-,TRBJ2-7,CASSRDRVSGYEQYF,TGTGCCAGCAGCCGTGACAGGGTTTCGGGCTACGAGCAGTACTTC
TRBV27,TRBD1,-,TRBJ1-2,CASSLQGGQGDYGYTF,TGTGCCAGCTCCCTTCAGGGGGGACAGGGGGACTATGGCTACACCTTC
TRBV7-9,-,-,TRBJ2-2,CASSLGGIVTGELFF,TGTGCCAGCAGCTTGGGGGGAATCGTAACCGGGGAGCTGTTTTTT
TRBV10-3,-,-,TRBJ2-5,CAISLDDRGETQYF,TGTGCCATCAGTCTAGATGACCGGGGGGAGACCCAGTACTTC
TRBV10-1,TRBD2,-,TRBJ2-2,CASRGLAGGTTGELFF,TGCGCCAGCAGGGGACTAGCGGGAGGAACCACCGGGGAGCTGTTTTTT
TRBV20-1,TRBD1,medium-sized,TRBJ2-3,CSASRDSRTDTQYF,TGCAGTGCTAGTCGGGACAGCCGCACAGATACGCAGTATTTT
TRBV7-9,TRBD1,-,TRBJ1-6,CASSLGAGGNSPLHF,TGTGCCAGCAGCTTAGGGGCAGGGGGGAATTCACCCCTCCACTTT
TRBV6-6,TRBD1,once,TRBJ2-7,CASSPAAGGAGQYF,TGTGCCAGCAGTCCCGCTGCAGGGGGCGCAGGGCAGTACTTC
TRBV11-2,TRBD2,once,TRBJ2-7,CASSSSGSLSYEQYF,TGTGCCAGCAGCTCTAGCGGGTCCCTCTCCTACGAGCAGTACTTC
TRBV5-4,TRBD2,once,TRBJ2-5,CASSLDPSGSWETQYF,TGTGCCAGCAGCTTGGACCCTAGCGGGAGTTGGGAGACCCAGTACTTC
TRBV7-9,-,-,TRBJ1-4,CASSLDLTRGDEKLFF,TGTGCCAGCAGCTTAGACCTCACCAGGGGCGATGAAAAACTGTTTTTT
TRBV15,TRBD1,-,TRBJ1-4,CATSTRQGPVTMGTKLFF,TGTGCCACCAGCACCCGACAGGGCCCGGTGACTATGGGGACAAAACTGTTTTTT
TRBV18,-,-,TRBJ2-1,CASSPPGGVNEQFF,TGTGCCAGCTCACCACCCGGGGGAGTGAATGAGCAGTTCTTC
TRBV7-9,TRBD1,-,TRBJ1-2,CASSSKPYRGQDYGYTF,TGTGCCAGCAGCTCTAAACCTTACAGGGGGCAGGACTATGGCTACACCTTC
TRBV11-2,-,-,TRBJ2-5,CASSLTRQPETQYF,TGTGCCAGCAGCTTAACCCGACAGCCGGAGACCCAGTACTTC
TRBV6-2/TRBV6-3,TRBD1,-,TRBJ2-2,CASSKQGAETGELFF,TGTGCCAGCAGTAAACAGGGGGCTGAGACCGGGGAGCTGTTTTTT
TRBV29-1,TRBD1,-,TRBJ1-6,CSAQTGLSSPLHF,TGCAGCGCTCAGACAGGGTTGAGTTCACCCCTCCACTTT